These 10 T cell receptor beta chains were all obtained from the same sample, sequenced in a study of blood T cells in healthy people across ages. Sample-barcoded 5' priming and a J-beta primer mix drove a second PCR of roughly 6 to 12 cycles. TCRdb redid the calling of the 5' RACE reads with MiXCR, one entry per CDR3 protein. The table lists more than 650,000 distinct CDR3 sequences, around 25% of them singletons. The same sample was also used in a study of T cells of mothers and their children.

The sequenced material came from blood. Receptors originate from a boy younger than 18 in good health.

The CDR3 spells CASSVGGGGRLVLETQYF. CDR3 nucleotides: TGTGCCAGCAGCGTAGGAGGAGGAGGGAGACTCGTTCTGGAGACCCAGTACTTC. The V gene is TRBV9, the J gene TRBJ2-5; weak D call: TRBD2 (6 bases). CDR3 length: 18 residues. The V end lost 0 bases, the J end lost 5 bases, and 23 bases lay between the germline ends. Germline CDR1 reads SGDLS; CDR2 reads YYNGEE.

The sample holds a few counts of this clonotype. The CDR3 region has the DNA TGTGCCACCAGCAGAGATCGCGTCGGGGAGCTGTTTTTT. Amino acids: CATSRDRVGELFF. The V call is TRBV15, the J call TRBJ2-2; D gene ambiguous. This CDR3 contains 13 residues. The germline V and J ends were trimmed by 0 bases and 7 bases, with 6 bases remaining between them. Germline loops: CDR1 LNHNV, CDR2 YYDKDF (reference sequence). The full variable domain, rest sourced from reference TRBV15 and TRBJ2-2, is DAMVIQNPRYQVTQFGKPVTLSCSQTLNHNVMYWYQQKSSQAPKLLFHYYDKDFNNEADTPDNFQSRRPNTSFCFLDIRSPGLGDTAMYLCATSRDRVGELFFGEGSRLTVL.

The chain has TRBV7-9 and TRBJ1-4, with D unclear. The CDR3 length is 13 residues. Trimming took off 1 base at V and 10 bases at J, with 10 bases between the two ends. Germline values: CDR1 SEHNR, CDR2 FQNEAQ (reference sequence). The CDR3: CASSLVGQGKLFF. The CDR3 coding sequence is TGTGCCAGCAGCTTAGTTGGCCAAGGAAAACTGTTTTTT.

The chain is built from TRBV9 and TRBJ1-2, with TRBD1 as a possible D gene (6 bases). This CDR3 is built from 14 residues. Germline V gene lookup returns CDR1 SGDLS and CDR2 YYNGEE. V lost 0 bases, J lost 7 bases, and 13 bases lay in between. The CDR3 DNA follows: TGTGCCAGCAGCGTAGACGCCAGGGGAGGTGGCTACACCTTC. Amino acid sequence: CASSVDARGGGYTF.

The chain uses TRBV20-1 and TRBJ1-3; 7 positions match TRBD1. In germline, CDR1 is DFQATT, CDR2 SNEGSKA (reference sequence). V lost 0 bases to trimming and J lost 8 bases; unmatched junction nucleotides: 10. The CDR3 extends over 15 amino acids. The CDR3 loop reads CSARDAQGDWDTIYF. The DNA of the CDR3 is TGCAGTGCTAGAGATGCCCAGGGGGATTGGGACACCATATATTTT.

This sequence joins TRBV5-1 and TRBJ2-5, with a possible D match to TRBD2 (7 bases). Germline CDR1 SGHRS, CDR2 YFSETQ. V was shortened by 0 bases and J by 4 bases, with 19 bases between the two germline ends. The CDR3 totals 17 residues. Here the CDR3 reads CASSLVGGGSGRETQYF. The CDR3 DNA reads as TGCGCCAGCAGCTTGGTCGGCGGGGGCAGTGGTCGAGAGACCCAGTACTTC.

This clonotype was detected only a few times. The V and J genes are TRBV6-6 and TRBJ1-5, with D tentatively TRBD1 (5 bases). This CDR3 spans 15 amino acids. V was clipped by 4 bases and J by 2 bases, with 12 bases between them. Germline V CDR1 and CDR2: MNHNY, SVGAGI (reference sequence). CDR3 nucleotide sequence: TGTGCCAGCAGTTTCGTGGGGGTGGGCAATCAGCCCCAGCATTTT. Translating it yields CASSFVGVGNQPQHF.

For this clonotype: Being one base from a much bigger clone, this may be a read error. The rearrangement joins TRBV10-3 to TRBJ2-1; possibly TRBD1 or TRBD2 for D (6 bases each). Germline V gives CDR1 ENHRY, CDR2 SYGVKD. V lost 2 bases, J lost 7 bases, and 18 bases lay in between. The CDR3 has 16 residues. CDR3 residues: CAISEDYKKGGNEQFF. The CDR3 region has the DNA TGTGCCATCAGTGAGGATTACAAAAAAGGGGGGAATGAGCAGTTCTTC.

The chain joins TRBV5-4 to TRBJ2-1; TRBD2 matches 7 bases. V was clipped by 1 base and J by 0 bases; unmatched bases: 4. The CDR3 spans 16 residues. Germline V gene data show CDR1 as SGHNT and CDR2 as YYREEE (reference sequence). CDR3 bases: TGTGCCAGCAGCTTGACTAGCGTGAGCTCCTACAATGAGCAGTTCTTC. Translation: CASSLTSVSSYNEQFF.

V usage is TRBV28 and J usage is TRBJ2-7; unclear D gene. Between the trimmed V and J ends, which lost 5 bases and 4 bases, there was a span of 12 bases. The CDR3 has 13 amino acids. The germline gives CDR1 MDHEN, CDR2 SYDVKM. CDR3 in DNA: TGTGCCAGCAGTGTACAACCAGTTTACGAGCAGTACTTC. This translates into CASSVQPVYEQYF.